The clone carrying this T cell receptor beta chain showed up many times. The antigen is unknown. Library construction for TCR beta used iRepertoire HTBI primers and Arm-PCR of CDR3 regions. Each CDR3 protein is one row after TCRdb ran MiXCR on the multiplex PCR reads. This sample has under 300,000 distinct CDR3 sequences, with 18% found just once. This specimen comes from a study of regulatory T cells in long-lasting Graves disease. CDR1 and CDR2 (germline): KGHSH, LQKENI. CDR3 length: 15 amino acids. With 0 bases clipped from V and 7 bases from J, the junction kept 7 bases outside the gene matches. Noted time point: newly diagnosed GD, antithyroid drugs for less than 3 months. Construction of the TCR library relied on RNA isolated from PBMCs. Study-level results: The TCR repertoire of persistent Graves' patients was less diverse than that of newly diagnosed ones. With persistent disease, TRBV28, TRBJ1-2 and TRBJ2-5 were the favored segments.

This sample was shared with a second study, whose subject was T cells in Graves' hyperthyroidism and ophthalmopathy. That paper notes: First-round RT-PCR of the TCR CDR3 relied on the HTBI primer set. Blood samples included most of the expanded thyroid clonotypes exceeding 0.001.

The clonotype was recovered from a woman aged 25 to 39 with Graves disease. V usage is TRBV18 and J usage is TRBJ1-2; 8 nucleotides agree with TRBD1. Sequencing was performed on peripheral blood mononuclear cells (PBMCs), taken at new diagnosis, from a patient treated with antithyroid drugs. Here the CDR3 DNA reads TGTGCCAGCTCACCACCGGGACAGGCTCTTTCTGGCTACACCTTC. Translation: CASSPPGQALSGYTF.